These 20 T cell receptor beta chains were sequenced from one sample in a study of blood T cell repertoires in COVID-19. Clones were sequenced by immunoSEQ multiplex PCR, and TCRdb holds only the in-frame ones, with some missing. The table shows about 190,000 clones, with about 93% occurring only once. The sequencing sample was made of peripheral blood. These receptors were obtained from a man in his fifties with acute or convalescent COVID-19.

CDR3 sequence reads: CASSELNEKLFF. The CDR3 nucleotides are TGTGCCAGCAGTGAATTAAATGAAAAACTGTTTTTT. V usage is TRBV25-1 and J usage is TRBJ1-4; the D is unclear. This CDR3 region has 12 residues. Trimming took off 1 base at V and 5 bases at J, with 2 bases between the two ends. Per the germline V gene, CDR1 is MGHDK and CDR2 is SYGVNS.

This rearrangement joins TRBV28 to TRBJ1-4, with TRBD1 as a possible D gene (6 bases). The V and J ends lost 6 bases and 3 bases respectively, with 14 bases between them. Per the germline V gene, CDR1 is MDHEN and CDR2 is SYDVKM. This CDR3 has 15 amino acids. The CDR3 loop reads CASRLGGQANEKLFF. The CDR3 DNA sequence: TGTGCCAGCAGGCTGGGGGGGCAGGCTAATGAAAAACTGTTTTTT.

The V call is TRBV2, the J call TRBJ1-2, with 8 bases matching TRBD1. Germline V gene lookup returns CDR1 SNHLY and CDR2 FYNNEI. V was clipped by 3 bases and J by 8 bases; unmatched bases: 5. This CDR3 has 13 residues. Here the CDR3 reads CASSESGGVGYTF. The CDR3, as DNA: TGTGCCAGCAGTGAGTCAGGGGGCGTCGGCTACACCTTC.

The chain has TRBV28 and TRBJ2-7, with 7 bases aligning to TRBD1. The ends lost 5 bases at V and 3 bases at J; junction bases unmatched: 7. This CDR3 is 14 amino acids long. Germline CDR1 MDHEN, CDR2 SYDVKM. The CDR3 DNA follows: TGTGCCAGCAGTCCTCCCGGGACAGACTACGAGCAGTACGTC. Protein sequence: CASSPPGTDYEQYV.

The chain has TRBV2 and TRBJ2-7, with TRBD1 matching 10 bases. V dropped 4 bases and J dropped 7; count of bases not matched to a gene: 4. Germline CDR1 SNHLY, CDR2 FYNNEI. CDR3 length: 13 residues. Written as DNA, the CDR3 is TGTGCCAGCAGTGTTGACAGGGGGCATGAGCAGTACGTC. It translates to CASSVDRGHEQYV.

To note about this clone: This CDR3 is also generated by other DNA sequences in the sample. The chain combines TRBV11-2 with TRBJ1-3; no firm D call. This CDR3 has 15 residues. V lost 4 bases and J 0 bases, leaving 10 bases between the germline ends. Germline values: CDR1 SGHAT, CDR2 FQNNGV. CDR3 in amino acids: CASSSFRSSGNTIYF. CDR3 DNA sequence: TGTGCCAGCAGCTCGTTCCGTAGCTCTGGAAACACCATATATTTT.

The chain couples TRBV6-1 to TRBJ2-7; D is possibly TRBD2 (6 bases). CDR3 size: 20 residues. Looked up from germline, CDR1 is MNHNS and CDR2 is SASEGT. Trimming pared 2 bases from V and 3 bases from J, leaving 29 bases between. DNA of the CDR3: TGTGCCAGCAGTGAACGGACTGGACTAAGGCTTCTGTATGGGCGCTACGAGCAGTACGTC. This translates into CASSERTGLRLLYGRYEQYV.

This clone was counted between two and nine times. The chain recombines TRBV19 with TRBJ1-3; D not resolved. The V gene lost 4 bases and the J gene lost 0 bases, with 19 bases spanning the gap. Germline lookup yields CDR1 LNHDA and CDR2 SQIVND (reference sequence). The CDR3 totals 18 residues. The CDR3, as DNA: TGTGCCAGTAGTACCCCCTCTTGGTCGACAAACTCTGGAAACACCATATATTTT. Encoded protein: CASSTPSWSTNSGNTIYF.

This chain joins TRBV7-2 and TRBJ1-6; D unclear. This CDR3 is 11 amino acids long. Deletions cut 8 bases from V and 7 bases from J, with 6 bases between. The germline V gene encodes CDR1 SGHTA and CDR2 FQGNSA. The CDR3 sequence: CASGQNSPLHF. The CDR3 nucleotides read TGTGCCAGCGGGCAGAATTCACCCCTCCACTTT.

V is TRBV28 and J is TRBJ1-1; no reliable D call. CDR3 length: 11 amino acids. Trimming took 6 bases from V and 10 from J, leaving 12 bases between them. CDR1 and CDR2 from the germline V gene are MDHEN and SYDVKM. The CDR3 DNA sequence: TGTGCCAGCAGCAGGCCCTCTGGAGCTTTCTTT. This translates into CASSRPSGAFF.

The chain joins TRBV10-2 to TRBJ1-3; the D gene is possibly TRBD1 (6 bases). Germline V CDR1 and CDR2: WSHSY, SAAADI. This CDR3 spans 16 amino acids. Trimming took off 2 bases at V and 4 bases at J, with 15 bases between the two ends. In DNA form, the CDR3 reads TGCGCCAGCAGTGAGACGGGGGGCGCGGGGGGAAACACCATATATTTT. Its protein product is CASSETGGAGGNTIYF.

This CDR3 is CASSLSQGQYNEQFF. Written as DNA, the CDR3 is TGCGCCAGCAGCTTGTCACAGGGGCAGTACAATGAGCAGTTCTTC. This chain links TRBV5-1 with TRBJ2-1; TRBD1 matches 7 bases. CDR1 and CDR2 (germline): SGHRS, YFSETQ. CDR3 length equals 15 residues. J lost 4 bases, V lost 1 base, and 5 bases had no gene match.

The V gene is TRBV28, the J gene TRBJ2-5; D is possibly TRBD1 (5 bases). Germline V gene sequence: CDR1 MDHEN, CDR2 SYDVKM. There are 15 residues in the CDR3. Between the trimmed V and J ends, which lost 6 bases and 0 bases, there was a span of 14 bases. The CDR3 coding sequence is TGTGCCAGCAGAAAAGGACACCTGTACCAAGAGACCCAGTACTTC. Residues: CASRKGHLYQETQYF.

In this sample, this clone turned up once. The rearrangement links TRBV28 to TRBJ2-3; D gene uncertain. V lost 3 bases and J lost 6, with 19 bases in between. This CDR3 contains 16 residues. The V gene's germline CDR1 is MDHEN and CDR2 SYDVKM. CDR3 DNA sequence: TGTGCCAGCAGTTTGATGGATGAGAGGCCTCTGGATACGCAGTATTTT. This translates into CASSLMDERPLDTQYF.

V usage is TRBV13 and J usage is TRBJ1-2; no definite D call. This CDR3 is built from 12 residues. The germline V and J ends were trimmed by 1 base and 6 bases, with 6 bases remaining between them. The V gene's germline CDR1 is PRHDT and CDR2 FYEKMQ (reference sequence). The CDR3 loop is CASSLAGDGYTF. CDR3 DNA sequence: TGTGCCAGCAGCTTAGCCGGGGATGGCTACACCTTC.

The CDR3 nucleotides read TGTGCCAGCAGCGTAGTCGAACAGGGCCGCGAGACCCAGTACTTC. Its translation is CASSVVEQGRETQYF. V is TRBV9 and J is TRBJ2-5; the D gene is possibly TRBD1 (6 bases). CDR1 and CDR2 from the germline V gene are SGDLS and YYNGEE. CDR3 length equals 15 residues. Trimming cost V 0 bases and J 5 bases, with 14 bases left between them.

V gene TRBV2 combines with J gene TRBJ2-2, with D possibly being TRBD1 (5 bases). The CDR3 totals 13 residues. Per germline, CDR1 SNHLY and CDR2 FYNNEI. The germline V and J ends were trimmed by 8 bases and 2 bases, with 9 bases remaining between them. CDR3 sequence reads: CASLTDNTGELFF. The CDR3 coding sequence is TGTGCCAGCCTGACAGACAACACCGGGGAGCTGTTTTTT.

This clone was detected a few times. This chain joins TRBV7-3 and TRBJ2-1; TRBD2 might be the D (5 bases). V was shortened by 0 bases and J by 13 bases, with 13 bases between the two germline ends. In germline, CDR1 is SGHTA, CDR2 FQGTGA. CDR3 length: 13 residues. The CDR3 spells CASSLTKEGRQFF. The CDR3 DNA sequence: TGTGCCAGCAGCTTAACGAAAGAAGGGAGACAGTTCTTC.

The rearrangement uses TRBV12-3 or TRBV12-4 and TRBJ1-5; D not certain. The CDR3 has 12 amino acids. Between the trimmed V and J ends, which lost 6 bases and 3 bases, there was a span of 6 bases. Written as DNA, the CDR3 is TGTGCCAGCAGGGCTGTCAATCAGCCCCAGCATTTT. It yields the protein CASRAVNQPQHF.

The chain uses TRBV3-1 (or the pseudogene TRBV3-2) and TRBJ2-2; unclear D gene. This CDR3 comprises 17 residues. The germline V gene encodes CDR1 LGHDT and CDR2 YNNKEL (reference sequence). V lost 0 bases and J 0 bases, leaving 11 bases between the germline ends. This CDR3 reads CASSQDPGSANTGELFF. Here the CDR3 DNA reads TGTGCCAGCAGCCAAGACCCGGGTTCAGCGAACACCGGGGAGCTGTTTTTT.